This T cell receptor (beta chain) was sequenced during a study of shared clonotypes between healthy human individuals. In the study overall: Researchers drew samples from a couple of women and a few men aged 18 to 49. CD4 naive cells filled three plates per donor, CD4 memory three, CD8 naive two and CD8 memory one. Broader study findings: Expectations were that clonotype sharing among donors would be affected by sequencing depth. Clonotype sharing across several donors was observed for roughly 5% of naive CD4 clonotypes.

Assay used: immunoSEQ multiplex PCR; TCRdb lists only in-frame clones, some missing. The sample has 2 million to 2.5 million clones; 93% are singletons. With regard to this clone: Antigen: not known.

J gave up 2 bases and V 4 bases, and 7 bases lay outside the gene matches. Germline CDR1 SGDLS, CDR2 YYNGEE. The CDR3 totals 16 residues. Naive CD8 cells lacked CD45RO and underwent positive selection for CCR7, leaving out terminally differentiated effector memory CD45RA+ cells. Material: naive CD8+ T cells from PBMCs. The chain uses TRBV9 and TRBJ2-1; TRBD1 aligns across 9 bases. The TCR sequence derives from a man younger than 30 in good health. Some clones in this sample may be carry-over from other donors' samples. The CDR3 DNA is TGTGCCAGCAGCCCGAAGGACAGGGGCACCTACAATGAGCAGTTCTTC. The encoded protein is CASSPKDRGTYNEQFF. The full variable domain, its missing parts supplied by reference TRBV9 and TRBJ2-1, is DSGVTQTPKHLITATGQRVTLRCSPRSGDLSVYWYQQSLDQGLQFLIQYYNGEERAKGNILERFSAQQFPDLHSELNLSSLELGDSALYFCASSPKDRGTYNEQFFGPGTRLTVL.